The 7 T cell receptor beta chains presented below share a single source sample, sequenced in a study of CXCR3-negative and CXCR3-positive naive CD8 T cells. Study findings and constraints: Comparison of naive cells showed more hydrophobic TRB CDR3s in CXCR3-positive than in CXCR3-negative naive cells.

No antigens are known for them. UMI-labeled 5' RACE TRB cDNA libraries were prepared from the cells. TCRdb reanalyzed the 5' RACE reads and collapses them to one entry per CDR3 protein, without DNA. The table lists more than 75,000 distinct CDR3 sequences. The specimen was naive CXCR3+ CD8+ T cells from blood. Stated subset: CD45RO-CCR7+CD27+CD95- naive CD8+ T cells expressing CXCR3 (TNR3+). Receptors originate from a human donor in good health. Some clones in this sample may be carry-over from other donors' samples.

CDR3 sequence reads: CASSYSTITSGYTF. The J gene is TRBJ1-2, the V gene TRBV6-5. The germline gives CDR1 MNHEY, CDR2 SVGAGI. This CDR3 region has 14 residues.

The chain uses TRBV4-3 and TRBJ2-5. CDR3 length: 14 amino acids. Germline values: CDR1 LGHNA, CDR2 YSLEER. Here the CDR3 reads CASSQDWQRETQYF.

The V gene is TRBV7-6, the J gene TRBJ2-1. The germline CDR1 and CDR2 sequences are SGHVS and FNYEAQ. The CDR3 length is 15 residues. CDR3 sequence: CASSPRGDPYNEQFF.

The CDR3: CASSSREAGFPETQYF. The chain employs TRBV7-9 and TRBJ2-5; TCRdb proposes TRBD1, but this gene call is untestable without DNA. CDR3 length equals 16 residues. Germline loops: CDR1 SEHNR, CDR2 FQNEAQ (reference sequence).

This chain joins TRBV12-5 and TRBJ1-2. The V gene's germline CDR1 is LGHNT and CDR2 FRNRAP. The CDR3 runs 12 residues. The CDR3 sequence is CASGLGSYGYTF.

The chain employs TRBV10-3 and TRBJ2-5; TCRdb indicates TRBD1, and absent DNA this call remains unverified. CDR1 and CDR2 from the germline V gene are ENHRY and SYGVKD. The CDR3 is made up of 14 amino acids. CDR3 in amino acids: CAISETGGEETQYF.

The CDR3: CASSRLDRADYGYTF. This sequence joins TRBV28 and TRBJ1-2; without DNA, the TCRdb call of TRBD1 cannot be checked. The CDR3 consists of 15 residues. Germline assignment: CDR1 MDHEN and CDR2 SYDVKM.